The 21 T cell receptor beta chains listed next were all sequenced from one sample in a study of CD8 T cells in ankylosing spondylitis. TCRdb passed the 5' RACE reads through MiXCR, listing each CDR3 protein once. The sample contains about 360,000 distinct CDR3 sequences, roughly 14% of which appear only once. The sequenced sample was blood, either unsorted or a sorted T cell fraction (not recorded which). The receptors derive from a male donor with ankylosing spondylitis or in good health (not recorded which).

This clonotype was counted between two and nine times. This rearrangement joins TRBV18 to TRBJ2-1; a weak D match, TRBD1 (6 bases). The germline V and J ends were trimmed by 5 bases and 3 bases, with 14 bases remaining between them. This CDR3 spans 15 amino acids. Germline V CDR1 and CDR2: KGHSH, LQKENI. The CDR3 nucleotides are TGTGCCAGCTCATCCGCCAGGGGCGGCTACAATGAGCAGTTCTTC. The encoded protein is CASSSARGGYNEQFF.

This clonotype was recorded a few times. One end of the junction fails to match germline, which may point to a read error. This sequence joins TRBV7-9 and TRBJ1-2; D uncertain. Germline V gene lookup returns CDR1 SEHNR and CDR2 FQNEAQ (reference sequence). This CDR3 spans 14 amino acids. This CDR3 reads CASSLDGSVERYTF. The DNA of the CDR3 is TGTGCCAGCAGTTTAGACGGAAGTGTTGAGCGCTACACCTTC.

The CDR3 here is CASCREGETQYF. CDR3 sequence (DNA): TGTGCCAGCTGCAGGGAGGGGGAGACCCAGTACTTC. This chain links TRBV12-3 or TRBV12-4 with TRBJ2-5, with 7 bases matching TRBD2. This CDR3 is 12 amino acids long. Losses at the gene ends were 8 bases for V and 5 bases for J; bases not matched to a gene: 5.

This clonotype was counted at least ten times. The rearrangement uses TRBV3-1 and TRBJ1-2; D remains unclear. Trimming shortened V by 3 bases and J by 7 bases, and 9 bases separated the two germline ends. The CDR3 runs 12 residues. CDR1 and CDR2 (germline): LGHDT, YNNKEL (reference sequence). CDR3: CASSQREVGYTF. Written as DNA, the CDR3 is TGTGCCAGCAGCCAGAGGGAGGTTGGCTACACCTTC.

The rearrangement links TRBV5-1 to TRBJ2-7, with D perhaps matching TRBD2 (6 bases). Per germline, CDR1 SGHRS and CDR2 YFSETQ. CDR3 length: 15 residues. The ends were cut back, 3 bases at V and 3 bases at J, with 16 bases in the middle. CDR3 loop: CASSSNPQGLYEQYF. In DNA, the CDR3 is TGCGCCAGCAGCTCGAACCCCCAGGGACTCTACGAGCAGTACTTC.

The table lists this clonotype with a few counts. This chain connects TRBV18 to TRBJ2-1; 10 positions match TRBD2. Germline V gives CDR1 KGHSH, CDR2 LQKENI. The CDR3 runs 17 residues. J was trimmed by 0 bases and V by 3 bases; bases with no gene match: 5. The CDR3 DNA is TGTGCCAGCTCACCTAGCGGGGGGTCCCGCTCCTACAATGAGCAGTTCTTC. As protein: CASSPSGGSRSYNEQFF.

This clonotype was found a few times. The J gene is TRBJ1-4, the V gene TRBV5-1, with 10 bases aligning to TRBD1. This CDR3 is 14 amino acids long. J was trimmed by 8 bases and V by 4 bases; bases with no gene match: 5. Germline V gene sequence: CDR1 SGHRS, CDR2 YFSETQ. The CDR3 DNA reads TGCGCCAGCAGCCGACAGGGGGCGGGAGAAAAACTGTTTTTT. This codes for CASSRQGAGEKLFF.

The gene calls are TRBV3-1 and TRBJ2-2, with D unclear. The CDR3 has 13 amino acids. V was shortened by 4 bases and J by 6 bases, with 9 bases between the two germline ends. Looked up from germline, CDR1 is LGHDT and CDR2 is YNNKEL (reference sequence). CDR3 sequence reads: CASSLGHAGELFF. DNA of the CDR3: TGTGCCAGCAGCCTCGGCCACGCCGGGGAGCTGTTTTTT.

There are a few counts of this clonotype. The chain employs TRBV12-3 or TRBV12-4 and TRBJ2-3, with 7 bases that match TRBD1. There are 15 residues in the CDR3. The V gene end was trimmed by 3 bases and the J gene end by 6 bases; junction bases not matched to a gene: 9. CDR3 protein: CASSFGQGVLDTQYF. The CDR3 DNA reads as TGTGCCAGCAGTTTCGGCCAGGGGGTGTTGGATACGCAGTATTTT.

V is TRBV5-1 and J is TRBJ2-3; the match to TRBD2 covers 16 bases. CDR3 length: 18 amino acids. J gave up 5 bases and V 4 bases, and 10 bases lay outside the gene matches. Per germline, CDR1 SGHRS and CDR2 YFSETQ. CDR3 sequence (DNA): TGCGCCAGCAGCCGAACTCCGGGACTAGCGGGGGGGCGAGATACGCAGTATTTT. Its protein product is CASSRTPGLAGGRDTQYF.

V is TRBV4-2 and J is TRBJ2-3, with D maybe TRBD2 (6 bases). CDR1 and CDR2 from the germline V gene are LGHNA and YNFKEQ. Trimming pared 4 bases from V and 1 base from J, leaving 24 bases between. The CDR3 runs to 19 residues. The chain's CDR3 is CASSLYSRASSGGTDTQYF. The CDR3 nucleotides read TGTGCCAGCAGCCTCTACAGCCGGGCCTCCTCGGGAGGCACAGATACGCAGTATTTT.

The CDR3 sequence is CSARRFGLDYNEQFF. DNA for the CDR3: TGCAGTGCTAGACGGTTCGGCCTGGACTACAATGAGCAGTTCTTC. J is TRBJ2-1 and V is TRBV20-1; D remains unclear. CDR1 DFQATT and CDR2 SNEGSKA come from the germline V gene (reference sequence). CDR3 length: 15 amino acids. Trimming cost V 2 bases and J 3 bases, with 14 bases left between them.

This clonotype was recorded at least ten times. CDR3 sequence: CASSLERSSYEQYF. CDR3 sequence (DNA): TGCGCCAGCAGCTTGGAACGGTCGTCCTACGAGCAGTACTTC. V is TRBV5-1 and J is TRBJ2-7, with D uncertain. The CDR3 runs 14 residues. Germline loops: CDR1 SGHRS, CDR2 YFSETQ. Trimming shortened V by 0 bases and J by 1 base, and 8 bases separated the two germline ends.

This clonotype was seen a handful of times. This chain uses TRBV6-5 with TRBJ1-1; D ambiguous. CDR1 MNHEY and CDR2 SVGAGI come from the germline V gene. Trimming took off 0 bases at V and 2 bases at J, with 7 bases between the two ends. The CDR3 is made up of 14 amino acids. The CDR3 loop reads CASSYSTRNTEAFF. The CDR3 DNA reads TGTGCCAGCAGTTACTCGACACGAAACACTGAAGCTTTCTTT.

This clonotype was observed a few times. DNA for the CDR3: TGTGCCAGCAGTGACCGGGACTCTGGAAACACCATATATTTT. Protein sequence: CASSDRDSGNTIYF. This rearrangement joins TRBV6-1 to TRBJ1-3; D uncertain. From germline, CDR1 is MNHNS and CDR2 SASEGT. V lost 3 bases and J lost 0, with 6 bases in between. The CDR3 is 14 amino acids.

The chain joins TRBV4-2 to TRBJ1-2; D perhaps matches TRBD1 (5 bases). V gave up 1 base and J gave up 7 bases, with 7 bases separating them. Germline lookup yields CDR1 LGHNA and CDR2 YNFKEQ. The CDR3 is 12 amino acids. The CDR3 protein is CASSQVDSGYTF. The CDR3 bases are TGTGCCAGCAGCCAAGTTGACAGTGGCTACACCTTC.

V usage is TRBV20-1 and J usage is TRBJ1-1; D remains unclear. Trimming left V 3 bases short and J 2 bases short, with 7 bases between. The length of the CDR3 is 12 residues. Germline lookup yields CDR1 DFQATT and CDR2 SNEGSKA (reference sequence). This CDR3 is CSASGGNTEAFF. DNA of the CDR3: TGCAGTGCTAGTGGAGGTAACACTGAAGCTTTCTTT.

The V and J genes are TRBV25-1 and TRBJ2-5, with 10 bases matching TRBD1. Germline loops: CDR1 MGHDK, CDR2 SYGVNS. Trimming cost V 5 bases and J 3 bases; bases outside gene matches: 9. This CDR3 is built from 16 residues. This CDR3 is CASSFSTGGREETQYF. The CDR3 DNA is TGTGCCAGCAGTTTCTCGACAGGGGGCCGGGAAGAGACCCAGTACTTC.

The chain links TRBV6-5 to TRBJ1-6; the D gene is possibly TRBD1 (6 bases). V lost 0 bases and J 6 bases, leaving 15 bases between the germline ends. Germline values: CDR1 MNHEY, CDR2 SVGAGI. CDR3 length: 17 residues. The CDR3 nucleotides read TGTGCCAGCAGTTACTCGGGGCAGGGGAAGGGTAATTCACCCCTCCACTTT. The encoded protein is CASSYSGQGKGNSPLHF.

The chain joins TRBV20-1 to TRBJ1-4; D gene uncertain. The CDR3 sequence is 12 residues long. Deletions cut 0 bases from V and 8 bases from J, with 7 bases between. CDR1 is DFQATT and CDR2 is SNEGSKA in the germline V gene (reference sequence). The CDR3 DNA reads TGCAGTGCTAGAGATTTTACGGAAAAACTGTTTTTT. It yields the protein CSARDFTEKLFF.

Only a few counts were recorded for this clonotype. As DNA, the CDR3 is TGTGCCAGCAGCTTAGCGGTGGCTCCGGGGCCCCAGCATTTT. This gives the protein CASSLAVAPGPQHF. This rearrangement joins TRBV7-8 to TRBJ1-5; no clear D gene. CDR1 is SGHVS, CDR2 FQNEAQ, per germline. This CDR3 comprises 14 residues. The V and J ends lost 0 bases and 9 bases respectively, with 12 bases between them.